This T cell receptor beta chain was sequenced during a study of OX40 agonist ivuxolimab in advanced cancers. Across the study: Patients received ivuxolimab, an agonistic anti-OX40 (CD134) antibody.

Profiling relied on immunoSEQ multiplex PCR, and the TCRdb table lists in-frame clones only, not all of them. The repertoire includes 70,000 to 85,000 clones, approximately 80% of them detected once, and more than 0.95% sits in the top ten. Germline CDR1 is MNHEY and CDR2 is SMNVEV (reference sequence). Trimming cost V 6 bases and J 1 base, with 9 bases left between them. This CDR3 spans 13 amino acids. The receptor was isolated from an adult with an advanced solid tumor such as melanoma, head and neck, liver or kidney cancer. The sequences come from CD4+ or CD8+ T cells sorted from blood, collected in a trial of the OX40 agonist ivuxolimab. The chain employs TRBV27 and TRBJ1-2; D remains ambiguous. Here the CDR3 DNA reads TGTGCCAGCAGCGTGGGGTTTAACTATGGCTACACCTTC. As protein: CASSVGFNYGYTF.